Given below is one TCR beta chain in context. This CDR3 has 13 amino acids. Germline CDR1 and CDR2: SGHDT and YYEEEE. Trimming shortened V by 4 bases and J by 4 bases, and 11 bases separated the two germline ends. Method: immunoSEQ multiplex PCR; TCRdb's copy keeps in-frame clones and lacks some. The sample includes tens of thousands of clones, about 93% seen only once; the top ten take 6.2%. This entry comes from a study of OX40 agonist ivuxolimab in advanced cancers. This specimen was CD4+ or CD8+ T cells sorted from blood, taken in a trial of the OX40 agonist ivuxolimab. J is TRBJ2-5 and V is TRBV5-6; TRBD1 or TRBD2 may be the D gene (5 bases each). This TCR was recovered from an adult with an advanced solid tumor such as melanoma, head and neck, liver or kidney cancer. The DNA for the CDR3 is TGTGCCAGCAGCCCCGGGACGGTAGAGACCCAGTACTTC. Translation gives CASSPGTVETQYF.